These 29 T cell receptor beta chains came from one sample sequenced in a study of blood T cell repertoires in COVID-19. Produced via immunoSEQ multiplex PCR; TCRdb's table is partial and in-frame only. The table has under 60,000 clones, roughly 87% seen once; the top ten hold about 9.4%. Sequences were obtained from peripheral blood. The receptor source for this set is a human donor in a cohort sampled during active COVID-19.

This clone was counted between two and nine times. The chain has TRBV19 and TRBJ1-5; D perhaps matches TRBD1 (5 bases). Trimming left V 8 bases short and J 8 bases short, with 16 bases between. There are 13 residues in the CDR3. CDR1 and CDR2 (germline): LNHDA, SQIVND (reference sequence). The CDR3 region is CASSIQGSEPQHF. In nucleotides, the CDR3 is TGTGCCAGTTCGATTCAGGGATCCGAGCCCCAGCATTTT.

This chain joins TRBV28 and TRBJ2-1, with 8 bases that match TRBD2. CDR1 and CDR2 (germline): MDHEN, SYDVKM. V was clipped by 0 bases and J by 5 bases; unmatched bases: 3. The CDR3 covers 15 residues. CDR3 DNA sequence: TGTGCCAGCAGTTTATGGAGCGGGAGCGACAATGAGCAGTTCTTC. This encodes CASSLWSGSDNEQFF.

The genes are TRBV5-1 and TRBJ1-2; TRBD1 matches at 8 bases. The CDR3 spans 15 residues. Germline V lookup: CDR1 SGHRS, CDR2 YFSETQ. The trim removed 0 bases at V and 6 bases at J, leaving 7 bases unmatched. The CDR3 DNA reads as TGCGCCAGCAGCTTGGGCCAGGGGGCCATGGATGGCTACACCTTC. This gives the protein CASSLGQGAMDGYTF. Using reference TRBV5-1 and TRBJ1-2 for the parts outside the CDR3, the full variable domain is KAGVTQTPRYLIKTRGQQVTLSCSPISGHRSVSWYQQTPGQGLQFLFEYFSETQRNKGNFPGRFSGRQFSNSRSEMNVSTLELGDSALYLCASSLGQGAMDGYTFGSGTRLTVV.

The chain has TRBV24-1 and TRBJ2-7, with D possibly TRBD1 on 6 matching bases. The CDR3 is made up of 16 amino acids. Germline CDR1 and CDR2: KGHDR and SFDVKD. V shed 5 bases and J shed 3 bases, with 19 bases lying between them. The CDR3 DNA reads as TGTGCCACCAGTGGGATAAAACAGGGTGTGGGCTACGAGCAGTACTTC. Its protein product is CATSGIKQGVGYEQYF.

V usage is TRBV4-2 and J usage is TRBJ2-3; a weak D match, TRBD2 (5 bases). V was trimmed by 0 bases and J by 1 base, leaving 8 bases between them. Germline-derived CDR1 and CDR2 are LGHNA and YNFKEQ. The CDR3 sequence is 15 residues long. This chain's CDR3 is CASSQDPAGTDTQYF. In DNA form, the CDR3 reads TGTGCCAGCAGCCAAGATCCAGCGGGCACAGATACGCAGTATTTT.

The rearrangement uses TRBV28 and TRBJ2-7, with D possibly TRBD2 on 6 matching bases. Per germline, CDR1 MDHEN and CDR2 SYDVKM. This CDR3 contains 14 residues. Trimming removed 1 base from V and 5 bases from J, with 12 bases in between. The CDR3 loop is CASSLLAAGHEQYF. CDR3 in DNA: TGTGCCAGCAGTTTATTAGCAGCGGGCCACGAGCAGTACTTC.

A few counts support this clone. A read error may account for a junction end that differs from germline. The rearrangement joins TRBV28 to TRBJ2-3; 11 bases match TRBD2. The CDR3 spans 13 residues. Germline CDR1 is MDHEN and CDR2 is SYDVKM. CDR3 DNA sequence: TGCGTCGTTGGGCTAGCGGGAGGCAATACGCAGTATTTT. Its protein product is CVVGLAGGNTQYF.

The chain joins TRBV5-1 to TRBJ2-7; a weak D match, TRBD1 (6 bases). The V end lost 0 bases, the J end lost 1 base, and 11 bases lay between the germline ends. Germline V gene lookup returns CDR1 SGHRS and CDR2 YFSETQ. CDR3 size: 15 residues. The CDR3 DNA reads TGCGCCAGCAGCTTGGAGCCAGGGGATTCCTACGAGCAGTACTTC. It codes for CASSLEPGDSYEQYF. The whole variable domain, remainder taken from reference TRBV5-1 and TRBJ2-7, is KAGVTQTPRYLIKTRGQQVTLSCSPISGHRSVSWYQQTPGQGLQFLFEYFSETQRNKGNFPGRFSGRQFSNSRSEMNVSTLELGDSALYLCASSLEPGDSYEQYFGPGTRLTVT.

This clone was detected once. This chain joins TRBV5-6 and TRBJ2-7, with TRBD1 identical over 11 bases. V gave up 5 bases and J gave up 3 bases; unmatched junction bases: 10. This CDR3 is 16 amino acids long. The germline CDR1 and CDR2 sequences are SGHDT and YYEEEE. CDR3 sequence: CASRNLGDRGFYEQYF. The CDR3 region has the DNA TGTGCCAGCAGAAACTTGGGGGACAGGGGGTTCTACGAGCAGTACTTC.

The genes are TRBV10-3 and TRBJ2-3; D is ambiguous. In germline, CDR1 is ENHRY, CDR2 SYGVKD. V dropped 8 bases and J dropped 4 bases, with 13 bases sitting between them. CDR3 length: 13 residues. CDR3 bases: TGTGCCATCCGTGGGGTAGCAGCAGATACGCAGTATTTT. This encodes CAIRGVAADTQYF.

This chain uses TRBV6-5 with TRBJ1-1; D not resolved. From germline, CDR1 is MNHEY and CDR2 SVGAGI. The CDR3 loop spans 14 amino acids. The V end lost 6 bases, the J end lost 1 base, and 12 bases lay between the germline ends. The chain's CDR3 is CASRKNTKNTEAFF. The CDR3 DNA sequence: TGTGCCAGCAGGAAAAATACTAAGAACACTGAAGCTTTCTTT.

The rearrangement joins TRBV6-2 or TRBV6-3 to TRBJ2-3; perhaps TRBD1 as D (6 bases). The CDR3 consists of 15 residues. CDR1 and CDR2 from the germline V gene are MNHEY and SVGEGT. Trimming removed 2 bases from V and 4 bases from J, with 13 bases in between. CDR3 DNA: TGTGCCAGCAGTTACAATCAGGGGCGGGCAGATACGCAGTATTTT. Protein sequence: CASSYNQGRADTQYF.

The chain carries TRBV12-3 or TRBV12-4 and TRBJ2-7, with D possibly being TRBD2 (5 bases). The CDR3 totals 13 residues. The germline V and J ends were trimmed by 5 bases and 2 bases, with 10 bases remaining between them. CDR3 in amino acids: CASSTDSAYEQYF. In nucleotides, the CDR3 is TGTGCCAGCAGTACGGACTCGGCCTACGAGCAGTACTTC.

The rearrangement links TRBV10-3 to TRBJ2-1; D might be TRBD1 (6 bases). Germline CDR1 is ENHRY and CDR2 is SYGVKD. Trimming took off 10 bases at V and 0 bases at J, with 16 bases between the two ends. The CDR3 runs 15 residues. The CDR3 sequence: CATTARGGSYNEQFF. The CDR3 DNA follows: TGTGCCACCACCGCCCGAGGGGGCTCCTACAATGAGCAGTTCTTC.

V and J are TRBV11-2 and TRBJ1-5; D remains unclear. The CDR3 runs to 13 residues. Per germline, CDR1 SGHAT and CDR2 FQNNGV. V lost 2 bases, J lost 6 bases, and 8 bases lay in between. The DNA for the CDR3 is TGTGCCAGCAGCTTAACCGCGGGTCAGCCCCAGCATTTT. This translates into CASSLTAGQPQHF.

This clone was counted once. The V call is TRBV11-2, the J call TRBJ2-7; tentative D call: TRBD1 (6 bases). CDR3 length: 14 amino acids. Trimming took off 5 bases at V and 3 bases at J, with 14 bases between the two ends. Germline V gives CDR1 SGHAT, CDR2 FQNNGV. The CDR3 loop is CASSPWGRSYEQYF. In nucleotides, the CDR3 is TGTGCCAGCAGCCCCTGGGGGCGAAGCTACGAGCAGTACTTC.

The gene calls are TRBV11-2 and TRBJ2-7; 8 nucleotides align to TRBD2. The length of the CDR3 is 16 residues. CDR1 is SGHAT and CDR2 is FQNNGV in the germline V gene. Trimming removed 4 bases from V and 0 bases from J; junction bases left unmatched: 8. CDR3 nucleotide sequence: TGTGCCAGCAGCTCCTACCGACTAGCGTCCTCCTACGAGCAGTACTTC. Translating gives CASSSYRLASSYEQYF.

The V and J genes are TRBV3-1 (or the pseudogene TRBV3-2) and TRBJ2-6, with D tentatively TRBD2 (5 bases). Germline V gives CDR1 LGHDT, CDR2 YNNKEL (reference sequence). The CDR3 is made up of 16 amino acids. With 3 bases removed from V and 2 bases from J, the gap between germline ends came to 11 bases. The CDR3 nucleotides read TGTGCCAGCAGCCATGGTTCCGGGACTGGGGCCAACGTCCTGACTTTC. Translated: CASSHGSGTGANVLTF.

In this sample, this clone turned up once. V and J are TRBV4-1 and TRBJ2-3; D perhaps matches TRBD1 (7 bases). The CDR3 spans 16 residues. The V end lost 6 bases, the J end lost 0 bases, and 16 bases lay between the germline ends. Germline V CDR1 and CDR2: MGHRA, YSYEKL. Written as DNA, the CDR3 is TGCGCCAGCAGACCCAGGGGGGCGTCTAGCACAGATACGCAGTATTTT. It specifies CASRPRGASSTDTQYF.

This rearrangement joins TRBV5-4 to TRBJ1-2, with TRBD1 as a possible D gene (6 bases). There are 16 residues in the CDR3. V shed 6 bases and J shed 1 base, with 19 bases lying between them. Per the germline V gene, CDR1 is SGHNT and CDR2 is YYREEE (reference sequence). The CDR3: CASTRGAGGDNYGYTF. The CDR3 DNA is TGTGCCAGCACTCGGGGGGCGGGAGGCGATAACTATGGCTACACCTTC.

V usage is TRBV15 and J usage is TRBJ2-1; TRBD2 might be the D (6 bases). Trimming pared 2 bases from V and 7 bases from J, leaving 9 bases between. Germline V gene data show CDR1 as LNHNV and CDR2 as YYDKDF (reference sequence). The CDR3 runs 13 residues. The CDR3 loop reads CATSRPGLNEQFF. As DNA, the CDR3 is TGTGCCACCAGCAGACCGGGACTTAATGAGCAGTTCTTC.

In this sample, this clone turned up many times. V and J are TRBV9 and TRBJ2-3; TRBD2 aligns across 15 bases. V lost 3 bases and J lost 1; bases outside the gene matches: 3. The CDR3 spans 17 residues. The germline gives CDR1 SGDLS, CDR2 YYNGEE. CDR3 in amino acids: CASSERTSGRGTDTQYF. The CDR3 DNA is TGTGCCAGCAGCGAACGGACTAGCGGGAGGGGCACAGATACGCAGTATTTT.

This chain connects TRBV24-1 to TRBJ2-4; 8 bases match TRBD1. CDR3 length: 14 amino acids. Germline V gives CDR1 KGHDR, CDR2 SFDVKD. V shed 4 bases, J shed 5 bases, and the junction held 3 bases outside the gene matches. The CDR3 DNA reads as TGTGCCACCAGTGAAACGGACAGGGAAAACATTCAGTACTTC. Its translation is CATSETDRENIQYF.

This chain links TRBV5-4 with TRBJ2-1, with D perhaps matching TRBD2 (5 bases). CDR3 size: 16 residues. In germline, CDR1 is SGHNT, CDR2 YYREEE (reference sequence). V was shortened by 1 base and J by 0 bases, with 11 bases between the two germline ends. CDR3 DNA sequence: TGTGCCAGCAGCTTGCTAGCTCCGAGCTCCTACAATGAGCAGTTCTTC. Translating gives CASSLLAPSSYNEQFF.

CDR3 sequence reads: CASSRTSGRSDTQYF. The CDR3 bases are TGTGCCAGCAGCCGGACTAGCGGGAGATCAGATACGCAGTATTTT. This sequence joins TRBV5-5 and TRBJ2-3; the match to TRBD2 covers 13 bases. CDR3 length equals 15 residues. From germline, CDR1 is SGHKS and CDR2 YYEKEE (reference sequence). The V and J ends lost 4 bases and 4 bases, in that order; junction bases with no gene match: 3.

This chain uses TRBV6-4 with TRBJ2-1; 8 nucleotides agree with TRBD2. Per germline, CDR1 MRHNA and CDR2 SNTAGT. Trimming removed 5 bases from V and 1 base from J; junction bases left unmatched: 4. The CDR3 has 15 amino acids. CDR3 nucleotide sequence: TGTGCCAGCAGTTTGTCTAGCGGGTCCTACAATGAGCAGTTCTTC. Translation gives CASSLSSGSYNEQFF.

V usage is TRBV29-1 and J usage is TRBJ2-1; D unresolved. Between the trimmed V and J ends, which lost 3 bases and 0 bases, there was a span of 15 bases. The CDR3 sequence is 16 residues long. CDR1 and CDR2 from the germline V gene are SQVTM and ANQGSEA. The CDR3 region is CSVDDWPRSSYNEQFF. The CDR3 DNA is TGCAGCGTTGATGACTGGCCGAGGAGCTCCTACAATGAGCAGTTCTTC.

As concerns this clone: This sample also contains other DNA sequences that code for the same CDR3. This chain links TRBV6-5 with TRBJ1-5, with TRBD1 matching 7 bases. There are 14 residues in the CDR3. CDR1 and CDR2 from the germline V gene are MNHEY and SVGAGI. The J segment lost 2 bases and the V segment lost 2 bases, leaving 0 bases of the junction unmatched. In nucleotides, the CDR3 is TGTGCCAGCAGTTACGGACAGGGCAATCAGCCCCAGCATTTT. Translated, it gives CASSYGQGNQPQHF.

V is TRBV5-1 and J is TRBJ1-2, with TRBD1 matching over 9 bases. V was pared by 1 base and J by 7 bases, with 2 bases of the junction left unmatched. The CDR3 spans 13 residues. Germline V gene data show CDR1 as SGHRS and CDR2 as YFSETQ. CDR3 sequence: CASSLPTGGGYTF. For the CDR3, the DNA is TGCGCCAGCAGCTTGCCGACAGGGGGTGGCTACACCTTC.